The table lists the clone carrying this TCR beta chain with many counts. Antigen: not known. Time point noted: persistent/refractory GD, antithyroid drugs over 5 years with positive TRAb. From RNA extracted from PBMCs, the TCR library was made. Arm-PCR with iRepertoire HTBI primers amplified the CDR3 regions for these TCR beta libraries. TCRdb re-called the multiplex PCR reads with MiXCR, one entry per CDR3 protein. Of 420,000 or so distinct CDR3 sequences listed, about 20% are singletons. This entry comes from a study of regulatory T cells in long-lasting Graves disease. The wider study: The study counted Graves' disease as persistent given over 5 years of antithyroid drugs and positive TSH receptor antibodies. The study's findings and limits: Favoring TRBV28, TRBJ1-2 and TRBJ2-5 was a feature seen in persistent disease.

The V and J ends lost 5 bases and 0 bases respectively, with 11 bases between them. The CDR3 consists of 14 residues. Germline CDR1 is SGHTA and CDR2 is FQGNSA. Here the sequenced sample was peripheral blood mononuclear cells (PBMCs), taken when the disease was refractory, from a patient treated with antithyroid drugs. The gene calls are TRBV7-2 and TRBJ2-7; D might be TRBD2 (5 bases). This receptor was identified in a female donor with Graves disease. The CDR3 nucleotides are TGTGCCAGCAGCCCGAAGCGGATCTCCTACGAGCAGTACTTC. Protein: CASSPKRISYEQYF.